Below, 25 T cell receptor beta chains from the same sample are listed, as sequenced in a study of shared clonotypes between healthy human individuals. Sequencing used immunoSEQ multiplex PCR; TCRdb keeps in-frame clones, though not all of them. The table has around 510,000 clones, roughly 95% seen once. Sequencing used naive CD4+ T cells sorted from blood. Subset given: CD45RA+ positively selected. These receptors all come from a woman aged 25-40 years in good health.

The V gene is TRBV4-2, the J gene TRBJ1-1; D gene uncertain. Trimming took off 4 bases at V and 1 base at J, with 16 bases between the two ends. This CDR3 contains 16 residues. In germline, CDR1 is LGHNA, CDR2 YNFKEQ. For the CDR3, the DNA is TGTGCCAGCAGCCCGGTCGGAGGGTCGACGAACACTGAAGCTTTCTTT. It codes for CASSPVGGSTNTEAFF.

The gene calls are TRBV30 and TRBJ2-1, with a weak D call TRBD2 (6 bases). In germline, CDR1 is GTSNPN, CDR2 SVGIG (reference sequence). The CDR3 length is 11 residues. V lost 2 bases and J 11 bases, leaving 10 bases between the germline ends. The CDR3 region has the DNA TGTGCCTGGAGTCGGGACTTCAAGCAGTTCTTC. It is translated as CAWSRDFKQFF.

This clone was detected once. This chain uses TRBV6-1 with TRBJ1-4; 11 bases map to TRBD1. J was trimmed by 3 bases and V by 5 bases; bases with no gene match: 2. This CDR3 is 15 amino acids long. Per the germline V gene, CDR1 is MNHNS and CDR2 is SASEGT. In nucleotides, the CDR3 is TGTGCCAGCAGTAAGGGACAGGGGGCTAATGAAAAACTGTTTTTT. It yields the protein CASSKGQGANEKLFF.

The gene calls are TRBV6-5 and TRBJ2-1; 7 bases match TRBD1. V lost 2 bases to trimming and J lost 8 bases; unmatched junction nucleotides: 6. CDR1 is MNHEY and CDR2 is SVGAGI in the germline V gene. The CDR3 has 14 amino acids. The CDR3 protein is CASSYRQGVYEQFF. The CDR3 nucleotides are TGTGCCAGCAGTTACAGGCAGGGGGTCTATGAGCAGTTCTTC.

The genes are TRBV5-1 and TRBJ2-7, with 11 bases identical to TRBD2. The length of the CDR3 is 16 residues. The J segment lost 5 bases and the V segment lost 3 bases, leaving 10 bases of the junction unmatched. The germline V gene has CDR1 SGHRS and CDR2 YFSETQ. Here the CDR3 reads CASSSGLAGQHHEQYF. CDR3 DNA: TGCGCCAGCAGCTCAGGACTAGCGGGCCAGCACCACGAGCAGTACTTC.

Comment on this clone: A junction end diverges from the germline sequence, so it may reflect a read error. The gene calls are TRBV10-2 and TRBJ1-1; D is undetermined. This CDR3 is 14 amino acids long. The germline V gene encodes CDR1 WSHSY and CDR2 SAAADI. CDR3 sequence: CASIERALNTEAFF. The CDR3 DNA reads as TGCGCCAGCATTGAGCGGGCACTGAACACTGAAGCTTTCTTT.

As DNA, the CDR3 is TGTGCCAGCAGCTTAGGACTAGCGGCCCAAGAGACCCAGTACTTC. Translated, it gives CASSLGLAAQETQYF. The chain recombines TRBV11-2 with TRBJ2-5; TRBD2 aligns across 9 bases. The J segment lost 1 base and the V segment lost 1 base, leaving 1 base of the junction unmatched. CDR1 and CDR2 from the germline V gene are SGHAT and FQNNGV. The CDR3 length is 15 residues.

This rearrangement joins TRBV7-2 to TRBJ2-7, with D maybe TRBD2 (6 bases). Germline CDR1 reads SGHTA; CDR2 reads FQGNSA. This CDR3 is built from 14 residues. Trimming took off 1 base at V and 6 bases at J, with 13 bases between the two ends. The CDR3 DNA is TGTGCCAGCAGCTTAGGATGGCGGAGGGGCGAGCAGTACTTC. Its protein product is CASSLGWRRGEQYF.

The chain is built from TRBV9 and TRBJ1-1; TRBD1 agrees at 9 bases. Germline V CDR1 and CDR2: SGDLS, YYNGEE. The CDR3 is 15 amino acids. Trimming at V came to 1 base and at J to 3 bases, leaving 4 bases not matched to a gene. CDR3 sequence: CASSVSGTGYTEAFF. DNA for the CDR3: TGTGCCAGCAGCGTATCCGGGACAGGGTACACTGAAGCTTTCTTT.

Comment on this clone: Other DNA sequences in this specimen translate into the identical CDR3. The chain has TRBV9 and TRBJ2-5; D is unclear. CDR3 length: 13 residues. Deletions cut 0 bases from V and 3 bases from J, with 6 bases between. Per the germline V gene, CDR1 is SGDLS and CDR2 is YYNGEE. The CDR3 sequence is CASSVGTEETQYF. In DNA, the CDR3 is TGTGCCAGCAGCGTAGGGACCGAAGAGACCCAGTACTTC.

CDR3 protein: CASTTGGNTEAFF. The CDR3 nucleotides read TGTGCCAGTACCACAGGGGGCAACACTGAAGCTTTCTTT. The chain joins TRBV19 to TRBJ1-1; 9 bases fit TRBD1. V lost 7 bases and J lost 2; bases outside the gene matches: 2. CDR3 length: 13 amino acids. Germline loops: CDR1 LNHDA, CDR2 SQIVND (reference sequence).

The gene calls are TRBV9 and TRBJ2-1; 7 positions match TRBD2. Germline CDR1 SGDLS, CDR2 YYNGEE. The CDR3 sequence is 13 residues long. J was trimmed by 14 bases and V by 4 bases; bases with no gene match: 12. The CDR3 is CASSPHPGGSEFF. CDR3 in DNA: TGTGCCAGCAGCCCTCATCCGGGAGGCAGCGAGTTCTTC.

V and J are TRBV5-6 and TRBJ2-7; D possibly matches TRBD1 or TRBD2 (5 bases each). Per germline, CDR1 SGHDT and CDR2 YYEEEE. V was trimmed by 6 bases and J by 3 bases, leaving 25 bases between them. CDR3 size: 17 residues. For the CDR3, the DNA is TGTGCCAGCACCCAACTCATCGGGGCCGGGTACAACTACGAGCAGTACTTC. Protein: CASTQLIGAGYNYEQYF. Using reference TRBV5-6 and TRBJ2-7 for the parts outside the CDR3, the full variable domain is DAGVTQSPTHLIKTRGQQVTLRCSPKSGHDTVSWYQQALGQGPQFIFQYYEEEERQRGNFPDRFSGHQFPNYSSELNVNALLLGDSALYLCASTQLIGAGYNYEQYFGPGTRLTVT.

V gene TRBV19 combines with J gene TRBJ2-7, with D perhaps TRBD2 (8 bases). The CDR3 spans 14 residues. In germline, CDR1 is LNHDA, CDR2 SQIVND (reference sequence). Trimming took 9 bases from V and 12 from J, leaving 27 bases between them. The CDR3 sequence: CASQFTRTQGTRYF. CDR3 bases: TGTGCCAGCCAATTTACTAGGACACAGGGGACTAGGTACTTC. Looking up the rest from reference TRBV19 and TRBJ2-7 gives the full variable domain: DGGITQSPKYLFRKEGQNVTLSCEQNLNHDAMYWYRQDPGQGLRLIYYSQIVNDFQKGDIAEGYSVSREKKESFPLTVTSAQKNPTAFYLCASQFTRTQGTRYFGPGTRLTVT.

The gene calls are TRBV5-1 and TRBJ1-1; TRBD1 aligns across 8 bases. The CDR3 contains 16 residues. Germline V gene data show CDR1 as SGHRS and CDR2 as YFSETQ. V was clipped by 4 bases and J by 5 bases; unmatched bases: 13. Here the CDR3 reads CASSPPPVTGGTEAFF. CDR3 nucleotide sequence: TGCGCCAGCAGCCCCCCCCCGGTAACAGGGGGAACTGAAGCTTTCTTT.

CDR3 nucleotide sequence: TGTGCCAGCAGCCCCTCATCTGGGACAAGCTCCTACGAGCAGTACTTC. Protein sequence: CASSPSSGTSSYEQYF. The V call is TRBV4-2, the J call TRBJ2-7; D is possibly TRBD1 (6 bases). V lost 4 bases to trimming and J lost 0 bases, with 16 bases between them. This CDR3 comprises 16 residues. In germline, CDR1 is LGHNA, CDR2 YNFKEQ.

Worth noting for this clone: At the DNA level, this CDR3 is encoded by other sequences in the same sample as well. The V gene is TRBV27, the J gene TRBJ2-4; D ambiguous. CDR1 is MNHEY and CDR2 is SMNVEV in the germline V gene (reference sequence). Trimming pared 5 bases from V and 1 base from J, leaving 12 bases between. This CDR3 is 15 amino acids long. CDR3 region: CASSPDRVAKNIQYF. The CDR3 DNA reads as TGTGCCAGCAGTCCAGACCGGGTTGCCAAAAACATTCAGTACTTC.

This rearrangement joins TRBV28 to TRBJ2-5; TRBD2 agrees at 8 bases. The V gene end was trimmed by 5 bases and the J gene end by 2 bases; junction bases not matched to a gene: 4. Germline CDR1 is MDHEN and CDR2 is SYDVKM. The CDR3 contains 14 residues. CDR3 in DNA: TGTGCCAGCAGTATAGCGGGGACACAAGAGACCCAGTACTTC. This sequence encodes CASSIAGTQETQYF.

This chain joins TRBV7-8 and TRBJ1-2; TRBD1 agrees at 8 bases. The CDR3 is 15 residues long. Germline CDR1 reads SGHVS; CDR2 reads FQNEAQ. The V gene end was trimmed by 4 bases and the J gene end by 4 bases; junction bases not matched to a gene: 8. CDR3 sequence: CASSSPQTGVYGYTF. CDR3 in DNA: TGTGCCAGCAGCTCCCCCCAGACAGGGGTCTATGGCTACACCTTC.

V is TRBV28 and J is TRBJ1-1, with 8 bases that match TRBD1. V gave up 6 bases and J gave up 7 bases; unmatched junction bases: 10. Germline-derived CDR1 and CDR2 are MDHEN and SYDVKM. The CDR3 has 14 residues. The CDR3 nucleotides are TGTGCCAGCAGATCAGGGGGCCGGAGCGTTGAAGCTTTCTTT. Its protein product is CASRSGGRSVEAFF.

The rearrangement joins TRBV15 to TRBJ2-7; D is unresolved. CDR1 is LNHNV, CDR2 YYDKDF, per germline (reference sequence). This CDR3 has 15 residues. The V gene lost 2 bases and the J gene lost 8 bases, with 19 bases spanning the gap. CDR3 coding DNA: TGTGCCACCAGCAGAAAGGGATTACAACCTACGCAGCAGTACTTC. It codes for CATSRKGLQPTQQYF.

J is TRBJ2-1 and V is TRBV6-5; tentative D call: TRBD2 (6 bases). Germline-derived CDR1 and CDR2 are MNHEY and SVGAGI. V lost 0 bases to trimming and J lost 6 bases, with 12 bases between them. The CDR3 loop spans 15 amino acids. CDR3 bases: TGTGCCAGCAGTTACTCTGGGACTGGGGGCAATGAGCAGTTCTTC. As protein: CASSYSGTGGNEQFF.

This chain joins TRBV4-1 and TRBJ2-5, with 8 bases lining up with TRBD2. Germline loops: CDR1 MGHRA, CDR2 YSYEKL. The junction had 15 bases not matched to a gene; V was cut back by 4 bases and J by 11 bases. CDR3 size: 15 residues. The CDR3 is CASSPGPGGPEEQYF. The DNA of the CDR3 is TGCGCCAGCAGCCCAGGCCCGGGAGGGCCAGAGGAGCAGTACTTC.

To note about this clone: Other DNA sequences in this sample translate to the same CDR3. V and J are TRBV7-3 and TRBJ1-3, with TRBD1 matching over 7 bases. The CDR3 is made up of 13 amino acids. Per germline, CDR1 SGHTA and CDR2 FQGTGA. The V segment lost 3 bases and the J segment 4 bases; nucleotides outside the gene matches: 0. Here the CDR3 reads CASSLGQGNTIYF. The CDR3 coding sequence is TGTGCCAGCAGCTTGGGACAGGGAAACACCATATATTTT. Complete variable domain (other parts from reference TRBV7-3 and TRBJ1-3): GAGVSQTPSNKVTEKGKYVELRCDPISGHTALYWYRQSLGQGPEFLIYFQGTGAADDSGLPNDRFFAVRPEGSVSTLKIQRTERGDSAVYLCASSLGQGNTIYFGEGSWLTVV.

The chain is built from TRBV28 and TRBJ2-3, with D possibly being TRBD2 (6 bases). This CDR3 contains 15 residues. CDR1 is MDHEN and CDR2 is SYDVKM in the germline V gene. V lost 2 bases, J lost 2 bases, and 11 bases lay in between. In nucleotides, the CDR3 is TGTGCCAGCAGTTTAGGAGGGGATTTCACAGATACGCAGTATTTT. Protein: CASSLGGDFTDTQYF.